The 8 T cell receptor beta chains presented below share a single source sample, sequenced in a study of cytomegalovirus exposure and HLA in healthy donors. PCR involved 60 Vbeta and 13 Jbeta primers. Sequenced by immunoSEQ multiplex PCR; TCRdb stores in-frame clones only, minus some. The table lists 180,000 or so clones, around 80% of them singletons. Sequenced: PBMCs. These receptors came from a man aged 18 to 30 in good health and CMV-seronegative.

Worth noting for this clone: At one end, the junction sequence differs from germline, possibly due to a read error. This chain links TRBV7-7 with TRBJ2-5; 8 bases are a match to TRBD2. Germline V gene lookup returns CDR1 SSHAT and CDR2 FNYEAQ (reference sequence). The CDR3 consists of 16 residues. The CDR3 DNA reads TGTGCTAGCAGCCCAACAACTAGCGGCCCCAGGGAGACCCAGTACTTC. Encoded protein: CASSPTTSGPRETQYF.

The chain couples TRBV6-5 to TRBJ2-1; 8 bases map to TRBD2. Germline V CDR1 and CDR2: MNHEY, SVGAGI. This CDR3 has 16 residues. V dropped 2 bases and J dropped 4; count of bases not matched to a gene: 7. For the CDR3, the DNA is TGTGCCAGCAGTTACGAAGGCGGGGGGAGATACAATGAGCAGTTCTTC. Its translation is CASSYEGGGRYNEQFF.

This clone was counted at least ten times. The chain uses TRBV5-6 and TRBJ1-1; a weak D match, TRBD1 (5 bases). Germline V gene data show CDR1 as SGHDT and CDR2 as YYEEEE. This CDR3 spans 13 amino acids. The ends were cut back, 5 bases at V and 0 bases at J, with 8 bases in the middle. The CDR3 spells CASRAGMNTEAFF. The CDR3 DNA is TGTGCCAGCAGGGCAGGGATGAACACTGAAGCTTTCTTT.

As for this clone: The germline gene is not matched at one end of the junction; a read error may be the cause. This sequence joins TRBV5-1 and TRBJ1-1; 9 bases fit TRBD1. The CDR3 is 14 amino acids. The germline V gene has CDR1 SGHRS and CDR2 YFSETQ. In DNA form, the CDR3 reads TGCGCCAGCAGCTCGACAGGGGGGAACATTGAAGCTTTCTTT. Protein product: CASSSTGGNIEAFF.

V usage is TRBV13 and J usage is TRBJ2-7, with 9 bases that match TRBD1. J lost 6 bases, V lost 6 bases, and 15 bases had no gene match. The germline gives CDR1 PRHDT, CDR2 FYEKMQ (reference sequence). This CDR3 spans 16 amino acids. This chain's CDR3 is CASSPGQGLTGAEQYF. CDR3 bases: TGTGCCAGCAGTCCGGGACAGGGCCTAACGGGGGCCGAGCAGTACTTC.

CDR3 coding DNA: TGTGCCAGCAGCTTAGAAGGGACAGGGGATACTGAAGCTTTCTTT. Translated, it gives CASSLEGTGDTEAFF. The genes are TRBV7-3 and TRBJ1-1, with TRBD1 matching over 10 bases. Germline V gene data show CDR1 as SGHTA and CDR2 as FQGTGA. With 2 bases clipped from V and 5 bases from J, the junction kept 5 bases outside the gene matches. The CDR3 length is 15 residues.

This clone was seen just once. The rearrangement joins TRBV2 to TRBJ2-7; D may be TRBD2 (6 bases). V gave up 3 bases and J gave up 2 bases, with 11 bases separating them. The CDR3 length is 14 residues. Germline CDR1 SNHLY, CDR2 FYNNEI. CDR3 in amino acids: CASSDLGRTYEQYF. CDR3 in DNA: TGTGCCAGCAGTGACCTGGGGAGGACCTACGAGCAGTACTTC. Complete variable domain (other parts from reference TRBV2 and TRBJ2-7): EPEVTQTPSHQVTQMGQEVILRCVPISNHLYFYWYRQILGQKVEFLVSFYNNEISEKSEIFDDQFSVERPDGSNFTLKIRSTKLEDSAMYFCASSDLGRTYEQYFGPGTRLTVT.

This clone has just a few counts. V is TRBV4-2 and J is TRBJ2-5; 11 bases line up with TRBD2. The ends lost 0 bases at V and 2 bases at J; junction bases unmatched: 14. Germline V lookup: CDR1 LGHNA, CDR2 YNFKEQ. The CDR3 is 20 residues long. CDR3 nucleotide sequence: TGTGCCAGCAGCCAAGACGGGGGTTGGGGACTAGCGGTTGAGCAAGAGACCCAGTACTTC. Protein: CASSQDGGWGLAVEQETQYF.